Following are 5 T cell receptor beta chains from one sample sequenced in a study of T-cell memory formation after mild COVID-19. One entry per CDR3 protein results from TCRdb running MiXCR on the 5' RACE reads. Of about 84,000 distinct CDR3 sequences in the sample, around 14% were seen once. Sequenced: PBMCs or a T cell subset sorted from them (not recorded which). These receptors originate from an adult woman who had mild COVID-19 (a few samples of this study predate the infection). Cell type and time point are not known.

The genes are TRBV29-1 and TRBJ2-1, with a weak D call TRBD2 (5 bases). V shed 3 bases and J shed 9 bases, with 9 bases lying between them. The CDR3 is 11 residues long. The germline V gene encodes CDR1 SQVTM and CDR2 ANQGSEA. DNA of the CDR3: TGCAGCGTTGATGCTGGAGGTGAGCAGTTCTTC. It is translated as CSVDAGGEQFF.

V usage is TRBV5-4 and J usage is TRBJ2-1, with D perhaps TRBD1 or TRBD2 (5 bases each). The V and J ends lost 4 bases and 4 bases respectively, with 9 bases between them. Germline CDR1 SGHNT, CDR2 YYREEE (reference sequence). The CDR3 loop spans 13 amino acids. CDR3 sequence (DNA): TGTGCCAGCAGCCGGGACGGATACAATGAGCAGTTCTTC. This translates into CASSRDGYNEQFF.

The chain joins TRBV20-1 to TRBJ2-3; tentative D call: TRBD1 (7 bases). Germline V gene sequence: CDR1 DFQATT, CDR2 SNEGSKA (reference sequence). This CDR3 region has 16 residues. Trimming removed 0 bases from V and 4 bases from J, with 17 bases in between. The CDR3 DNA reads TGCAGTGCTAGAGACCAGGGGGGCGGGGACGCAGATACGCAGTATTTT. This gives the protein CSARDQGGGDADTQYF.

The chain carries TRBV11-2 and TRBJ2-7; 7 bases are a match to TRBD1. CDR1 is SGHAT and CDR2 is FQNNGV in the germline V gene. CDR3 length: 19 amino acids. With 5 bases clipped from V and 3 bases from J, the junction kept 22 bases outside the gene matches. The CDR3 nucleotides are TGTGCCAGCAGCGTAGGGTTAGGGGGCCGCTCCGTTCAGGACTACGAGCAGTACTTC. Its protein is CASSVGLGGRSVQDYEQYF.

This clonotype was counted a few times. This chain links TRBV11-2 with TRBJ2-7; 8 nucleotides line up with TRBD2. The ends lost 2 bases at V and 3 bases at J; junction bases unmatched: 9. The CDR3 extends over 16 amino acids. Germline V lookup: CDR1 SGHAT, CDR2 FQNNGV. The CDR3 nucleotides read TGTGCCAGCAGCTTAAACCCCCCAGCGGGGGTCTACGAGCAGTACTTC. Its protein is CASSLNPPAGVYEQYF.